This TCR beta chain was sequenced for a study of blood T cell repertoires in COVID-19. Study in general: Nucleic acid was either cDNA or gDNA, and it came from T cells, B-cell-depleted T cells, or PBMCs.

Under the authors' procedure: Reference gene primers were amplified, and this amplification served to estimate nucleated cell counts. Clones were read by immunoSEQ multiplex PCR, and TCRdb kept only the in-frame ones, dropping some. V and J calls and clone size follow that table, whereas D and trimming were derived from the DNA. The data show around 37,000 clones, with 87% seen just once and around 1.8% held by the top ten. In germline, CDR1 is MGHRA, CDR2 YSYEKL. The CDR3 length is 17 residues. V lost 2 bases to trimming and J lost 0 bases, with 17 bases between them. The origin of this receptor is a man aged 50-59 years with active or convalescent COVID-19. This chain connects TRBV4-1 to TRBJ2-7, with a possible D match to TRBD1 (6 bases). Sequenced: peripheral blood. In nucleotides, the CDR3 is TGCGCCAGCAGCCAATACTTCGGGACAACCAACTCCTACGAGCAGTACTTC. Amino acid sequence: CASSQYFGTTNSYEQYF.